This T cell receptor beta chain was found in a study of shared clonotypes between healthy human individuals (dated by TCRdb to about 2020). Regarding the study in general: The cohort included three men and a couple of women between 18 and 49 years of age. For each donor, three plates each were used for CD4 naive and CD4 memory, two plates were used for CD8 naive, and one plate was used for CD8 memory. To estimate repertoire size and how much clonotype sharing occurs between individuals, the study deeply sequenced the blood TCR repertoires of roughly 5 healthy adults. Different laboratories and diverse techniques were used to prepare libraries and sequence TCR repertoires, to increase sequencing depth and limit assay-specific biases. Each donor's leukapheresis produced roughly between roughly 0.85 and 9.5 billion PBMCs. Results the study describes overall, beyond this receptor: Larger estimated clonotype richness was generally found for naive subsets than for memory subsets. Only blood was sampled, and tissue TCR repertoires likely differ from those in blood. Pairwise subsampling indicated that sequencing depth was expected to affect the degree of clonotype sharing among donors. Approximately 5% of naive CD4, 3.5% of naive CD8, about 2.1% of memory CD4, and 0.4% of memory CD8 clonotypes were shared across a few donors. The genetic and exposure-history diversity represented was limited by the small number of donors. Rarefaction of sorted-subset datasets indicated incomplete sequencing despite the large sequencing depth. Compared with non-shared clonotypes, the clonotypes found in all four sorted-subset donors had higher generation probabilities.

In the case of this clone: The clone's antigen remains unknown. Within one base of it there is no much larger clone, and no base qualities were kept.

Using the deep immunoSEQ assay, TCR CDR3 regions were amplified from genomic DNA by multiplex PCR. For each cell subset, the extracted genomic DNA was distributed evenly across all wells of several immunoSEQ 96-well plates, and each plate served as one replicate. For sorted subsets, roughly 200 ng of genomic DNA, equivalent to some 30,000 T cell genomes, went into each replicate PCR. Purified libraries were quantified with a Qubit 3.0 fluorometer, sized on a Bioanalyzer 2100, and re-quantified with the KAPA Library Quantification kit. Every immunoSEQ 96-well plate was sequenced on a separate single-read 150-cycle Illumina NextSeq 550 flow cell. The study's own analysis went as follows. Because only junctional sequences without quality scores were contained in the immunoSEQ output, filtering matching that applied to full-length reads could not be performed. To assign V/J genes and CDR3, sequences were annotated against IMGT germline references using PyIR, a Python wrapper for IgBLAST v1.9. Reads were removed for weak V/J assignments (E-value above 1e-6), missing CDR3, stop codons, out-of-frame junctions, or ambiguous translated residues. A V3J clonotype was defined by an identical inferred V gene, J gene, and CDR3 amino acid sequence. The percentage overlap between two repertoires was calculated by dividing the number of shared unique clonotypes by the size of the smaller repertoire. Richness of each repertoire was evaluated using RTK rarefaction, the Chao1 estimator, and Recon v2.1 estimates of unobserved clonotypes. For all TCRbeta clonotypes obtained by the gDNA method from several donors, generation probabilities were computed with OLGA. In TCRdb, the immuneACCESS table is reduced to in-frame sequences with V and J assigned. These tables do not hold every clone; where another copy was compared, an unresolved V gene accounts for under half, and the others remain unexplained. From that table come the V and J calls and clone size; the DNA was used to work out D and trimming. Recorded for this sample are roughly 2,500,000 clones; over 85% of them occurred a single time. The ten largest clones capture 0.36% of the sample.

From its cysteine to its phenylalanine, the CDR3 spans 15 amino acids. The entry retains the CDR3 DNA only, 45 bases that are in frame from base 1. CDR1 and CDR2 are drawn from the germline V gene: MNHEY, SVGAGI. V is cut by 2 bases and J by 8 bases, and the space between the germline ends is 18 bases. Donors were healthy HIV-negative adults with no recently reported acute infections or vaccinations. Every donor was a Caucasian adult living in Nashville, Tennessee, USA. Magnetic negative selection was used to enrich CD4+ T cells, after which naive cells were positively selected on CD45RA and the negative fraction became the memory subset. Blood was collected by leukapheresis, and PBMCs were isolated by Ficoll-Histopaque density gradient centrifugation and then cryopreserved in liquid nitrogen vapor phase. Analytical flow cytometry was used to check the purity and quantity of every magnetically sorted T cell population. Genomic DNA was isolated from each sorted fraction and quantified by UV absorbance on a Nanodrop 2000c.

The receptor comes from a man aged 18 to 30 in good health. Some clones in this sample may be carry-over from other donors' samples. The sample consisted of naive CD4+ T cells from PBMCs. Explained via the paper, the cell subset or site label denotes: CD45RA+ positively selected. This chain joins TRBV6-5 to TRBJ1-2; confidence is insufficient to name the D gene. The CDR3 reads CASSYTNGPAGGYTF. DNA sequence: TGTGCCAGCAGTTACACAAATGGCCCCGCGGGAGGCTACACCTTC.